Given below is one TCR beta chain in context. Its cognate antigen is unknown. A much larger clone lies a single base off, so this may be a read error. J gave up 13 bases and V 5 bases, and 9 bases lay outside the gene matches. CDR1 and CDR2 from the germline V gene are DFQATT and SNEGSKA (reference sequence). This CDR3 comprises 11 residues. The data are from a study of T cells in Graves' hyperthyroidism and ophthalmopathy. Active moderate-to-severe ophthalmopathy, Clinical Activity Score at least 3, NOSPECS at least 4, under 3 months' duration. The study's findings and limits: The model foresaw ophthalmopathy a median around seven months prior to onset. Clonotypes that were expanded in thyroid above 0.001 mostly appeared in blood too.

It was RNA transcripts that yielded the amplified TCR beta CDR3 regions. TCR CDR3 regions were first amplified by RT-PCR with HTBI primers. Using its own MiXCR run on the multiplex PCR reads, TCRdb lists one record per CDR3 protein. The sample holds hundreds of thousands of distinct CDR3 sequences, about 15% seen once. The specimen sequenced was blood. This receptor was obtained from a man between 18 and 29 years old with Graves' ophthalmopathy. V gene TRBV20-1 combines with J gene TRBJ2-5; TRBD2 agrees at 8 bases. CDR3 amino acids: CSAPLSGVRYF. CDR3 nucleotides: TGCAGTGCTCCACTTAGCGGGGTCAGGTACTTC.